A single sample gave rise to the 5 T cell receptor beta chains below, sequenced in a study of technical replicates of blood from a handful of donors. Assay used: immunoSEQ multiplex PCR; TCRdb lists only in-frame clones, some missing. The top ten clones hold around 0.42% of a sample with some 84,000 clones, roughly nine tenths of them seen once. The specimen was T cells isolated from PBMCs. The receptors here all came from a human donor in good health.

The CDR3 DNA reads TGTGCCAGCTCACCAGGACCGGGACAGAGGAACACTGAAGCTTTCTTT. Translating it yields CASSPGPGQRNTEAFF. The rearrangement joins TRBV18 to TRBJ1-1; 7 positions match TRBD1. The CDR3 has 16 residues. Germline trimming cut 2 bases from V and 1 base from J; bases unmatched to any gene: 7. From germline, CDR1 is KGHSH and CDR2 LQKENI.

This sequence joins TRBV4-1 and TRBJ2-7; TRBD1 is a possible D gene (5 bases). The CDR3 covers 19 residues. Trimming left V 2 bases short and J 4 bases short, with 27 bases between. Germline-derived CDR1 and CDR2 are MGHRA and YSYEKL. The CDR3 sequence: CASSQTEIRRATVLYEQYF. CDR3 bases: TGCGCCAGCAGCCAAACCGAAATCCGCAGGGCTACCGTACTATACGAGCAGTACTTC.

This chain links TRBV4-2 with TRBJ1-2; maybe TRBD1 (6 bases). CDR3 length: 13 residues. V shed 2 bases and J shed 8 bases, with 12 bases lying between them. Germline V gene lookup returns CDR1 LGHNA and CDR2 YNFKEQ. In DNA, the CDR3 is TGTGCCAGCAGCCAATCCGGGACATGGGGCTACACCTTC. Protein: CASSQSGTWGYTF.

The chain carries TRBV6-1 and TRBJ2-7, with D maybe TRBD2 (5 bases). V dropped 2 bases and J dropped 2 bases, with 13 bases sitting between them. Germline-derived CDR1 and CDR2 are MNHNS and SASEGT. There are 15 residues in the CDR3. CDR3 protein: CASSELRTPAYEQYF. CDR3 DNA sequence: TGTGCCAGCAGTGAATTAAGGACTCCGGCCTACGAGCAGTACTTC.

The J gene is TRBJ2-7, the V gene TRBV7-6; D not certain. V dropped 5 bases and J dropped 2 bases, with 13 bases sitting between them. The length of the CDR3 is 14 residues. The germline gives CDR1 SGHVS, CDR2 FNYEAQ. This chain's CDR3 is CASSPQPMAYEQYF. CDR3 nucleotides: TGTGCCAGCAGCCCACAGCCGATGGCCTACGAGCAGTACTTC.